This T cell receptor beta chain was captured in a study of OX40 agonist ivuxolimab in advanced cancers. Trimming left V 3 bases short and J 3 bases short, with 5 bases between. Germline V gives CDR1 MGHDK, CDR2 SYGVNS. This CDR3 spans 13 amino acids. Clones were read by immunoSEQ multiplex PCR, and TCRdb kept only the in-frame ones, dropping some. The sample consists of around 9,900 clones, 66% of them appearing once. Study results and caveats: What antigens the expanded peripheral T cells recognized was never established.

This clone is medium-sized in the sample. Its specificity is not known. The clonotype was recovered from an adult with an advanced solid tumor such as melanoma, head and neck, liver or kidney cancer. The rearrangement uses TRBV25-1 and TRBJ2-2, with D maybe TRBD1 (5 bases). The sample in question was CD4+ or CD8+ T cells sorted from blood, obtained in a trial of the OX40 agonist ivuxolimab. The CDR3 protein is CASSDRDTGELFF. CDR3 DNA: TGTGCCAGCAGTGACAGGGACACCGGGGAGCTGTTTTTT. Complete variable domain (other parts from reference TRBV25-1 and TRBJ2-2): EADIYQTPRYLVIGTGKKITLECSQTMGHDKMYWYQQDPGMELHLIHYSYGVNSTEKGDLSSESTVSRIRTEHFPLTLESARPSHTSQYLCASSDRDTGELFFGEGSRLTVL.